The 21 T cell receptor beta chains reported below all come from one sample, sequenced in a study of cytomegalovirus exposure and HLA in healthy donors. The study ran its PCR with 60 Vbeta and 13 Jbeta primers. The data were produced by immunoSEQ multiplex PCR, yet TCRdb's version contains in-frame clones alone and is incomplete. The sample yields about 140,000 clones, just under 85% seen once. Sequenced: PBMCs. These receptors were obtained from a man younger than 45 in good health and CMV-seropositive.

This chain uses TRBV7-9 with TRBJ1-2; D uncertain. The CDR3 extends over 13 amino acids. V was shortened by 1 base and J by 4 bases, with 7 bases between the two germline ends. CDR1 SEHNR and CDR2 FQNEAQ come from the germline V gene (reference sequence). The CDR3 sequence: CASSLEEIYGYTF. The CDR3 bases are TGTGCCAGCAGCTTAGAAGAGATCTATGGCTACACCTTC.

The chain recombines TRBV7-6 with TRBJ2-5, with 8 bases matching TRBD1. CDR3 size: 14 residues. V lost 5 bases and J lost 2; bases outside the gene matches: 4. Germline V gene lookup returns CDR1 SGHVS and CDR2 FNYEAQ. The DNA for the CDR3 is TGTGCCAGCAGCCCCCGGGACAGGCAAGAGACCCAGTACTTC. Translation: CASSPRDRQETQYF. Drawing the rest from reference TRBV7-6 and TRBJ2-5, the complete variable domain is GAGVSQSPRYKVTKRGQDVALRCDPISGHVSLYWYRQALGQGPEFLTYFNYEAQQDKSGLPNDRFSAERPEGSISTLTIQRTEQRDSAMYRCASSPRDRQETQYFGPGTRLLVL.

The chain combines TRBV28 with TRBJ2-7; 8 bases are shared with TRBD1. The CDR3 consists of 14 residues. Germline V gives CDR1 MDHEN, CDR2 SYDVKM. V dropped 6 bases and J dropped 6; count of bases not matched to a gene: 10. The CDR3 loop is CASSQDRETGEQYF. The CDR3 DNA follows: TGTGCCAGCAGCCAGGACAGGGAGACGGGCGAGCAGTACTTC.

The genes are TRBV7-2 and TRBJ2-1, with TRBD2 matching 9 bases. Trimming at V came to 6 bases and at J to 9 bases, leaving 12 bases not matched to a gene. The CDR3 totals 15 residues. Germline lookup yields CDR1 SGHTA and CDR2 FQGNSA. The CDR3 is CASRSQAGGQSEQFF. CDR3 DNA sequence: TGTGCCAGCAGGTCCCAGGCGGGGGGGCAGAGTGAGCAGTTCTTC.

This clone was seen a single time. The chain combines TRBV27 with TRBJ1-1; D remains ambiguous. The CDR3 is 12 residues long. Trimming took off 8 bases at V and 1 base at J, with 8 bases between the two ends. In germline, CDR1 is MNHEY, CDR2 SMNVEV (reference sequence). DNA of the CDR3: TGTGCCAGCGGAGGCGAGAACACTGAAGCTTTCTTT. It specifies CASGGENTEAFF.

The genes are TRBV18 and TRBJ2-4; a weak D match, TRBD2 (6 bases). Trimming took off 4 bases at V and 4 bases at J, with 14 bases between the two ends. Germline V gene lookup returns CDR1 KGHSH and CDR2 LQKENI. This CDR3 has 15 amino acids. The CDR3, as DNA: TGTGCCAGCTCACTTGTGGAGGGTGTAAAAAACATTCAGTACTTC. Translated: CASSLVEGVKNIQYF.

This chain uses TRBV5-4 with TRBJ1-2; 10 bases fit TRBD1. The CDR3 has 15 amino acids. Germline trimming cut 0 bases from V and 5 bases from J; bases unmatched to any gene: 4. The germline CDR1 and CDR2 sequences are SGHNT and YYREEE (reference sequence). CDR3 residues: CASSLGSGQGYGYTF. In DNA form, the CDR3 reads TGTGCCAGCAGCTTGGGATCGGGACAGGGGTATGGCTACACCTTC.

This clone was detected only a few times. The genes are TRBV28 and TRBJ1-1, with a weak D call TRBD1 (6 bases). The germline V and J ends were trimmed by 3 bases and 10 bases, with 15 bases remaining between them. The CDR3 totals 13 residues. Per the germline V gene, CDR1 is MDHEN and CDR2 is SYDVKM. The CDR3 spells CASSLPTGLGAFF. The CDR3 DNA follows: TGTGCCAGCAGTTTGCCCACAGGGTTGGGAGCTTTCTTT.

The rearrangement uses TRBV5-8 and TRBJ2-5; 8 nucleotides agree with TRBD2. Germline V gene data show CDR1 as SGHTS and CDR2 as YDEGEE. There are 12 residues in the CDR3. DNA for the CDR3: TGTGAACCGGGGGGGGCCTGTTGGACCCAGTACTTC. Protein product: CEPGGACWTQYF.

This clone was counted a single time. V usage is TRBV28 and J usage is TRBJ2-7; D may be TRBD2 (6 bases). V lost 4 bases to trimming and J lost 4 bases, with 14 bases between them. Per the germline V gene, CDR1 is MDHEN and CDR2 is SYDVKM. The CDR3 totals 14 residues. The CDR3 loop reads CASSSAGDSYEQYF. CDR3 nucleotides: TGTGCCAGCAGTTCAGCGGGTGACTCTTACGAGCAGTACTTC.

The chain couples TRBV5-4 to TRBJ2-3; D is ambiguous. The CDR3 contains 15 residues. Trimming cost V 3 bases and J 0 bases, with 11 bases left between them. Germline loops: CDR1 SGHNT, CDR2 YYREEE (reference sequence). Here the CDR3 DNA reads TGTGCCAGCAGCTCTCCCTCGTCTAGCACAGATACGCAGTATTTT. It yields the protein CASSSPSSSTDTQYF.

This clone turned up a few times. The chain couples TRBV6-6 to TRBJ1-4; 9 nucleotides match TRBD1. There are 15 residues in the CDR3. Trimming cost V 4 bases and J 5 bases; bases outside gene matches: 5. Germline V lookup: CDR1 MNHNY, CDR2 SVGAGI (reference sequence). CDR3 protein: CASSSTGTGNEKLFF. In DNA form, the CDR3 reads TGTGCCAGCAGTTCCACCGGGACAGGGAATGAAAAACTGTTTTTT.

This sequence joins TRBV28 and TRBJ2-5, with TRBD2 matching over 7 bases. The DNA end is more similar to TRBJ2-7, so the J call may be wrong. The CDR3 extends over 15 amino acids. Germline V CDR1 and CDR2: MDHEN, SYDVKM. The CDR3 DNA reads TGTGCCAGCAGTTTATGGGGGGGGAGTGGCGACGAGCAGTACTTC. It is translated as CASSLWGGSGDEQYF.

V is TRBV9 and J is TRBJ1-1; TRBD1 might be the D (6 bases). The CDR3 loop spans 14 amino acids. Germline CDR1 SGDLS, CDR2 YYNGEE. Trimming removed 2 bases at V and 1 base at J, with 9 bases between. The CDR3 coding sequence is TGTGCCAGCAGCGTTGGACAGCAGAACACTGAAGCTTTCTTT. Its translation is CASSVGQQNTEAFF. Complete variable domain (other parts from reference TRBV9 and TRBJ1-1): DSGVTQTPKHLITATGQRVTLRCSPRSGDLSVYWYQQSLDQGLQFLIQYYNGEERAKGNILERFSAQQFPDLHSELNLSSLELGDSALYFCASSVGQQNTEAFFGQGTRLTVV.

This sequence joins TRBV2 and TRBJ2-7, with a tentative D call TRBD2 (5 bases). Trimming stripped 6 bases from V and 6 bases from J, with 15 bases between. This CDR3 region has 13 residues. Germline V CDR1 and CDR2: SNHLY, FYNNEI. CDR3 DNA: TGTGCCAGCAGCGCGAACGAGGGTCGCGAGCAGTACTTC. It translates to CASSANEGREQYF.

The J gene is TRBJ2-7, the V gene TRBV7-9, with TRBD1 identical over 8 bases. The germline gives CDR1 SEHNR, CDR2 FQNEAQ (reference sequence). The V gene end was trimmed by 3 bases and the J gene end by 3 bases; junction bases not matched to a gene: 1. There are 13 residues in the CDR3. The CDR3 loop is CASSLTGVYEQYF. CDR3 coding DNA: TGTGCCAGCAGCTTGACAGGGGTCTACGAGCAGTACTTC.

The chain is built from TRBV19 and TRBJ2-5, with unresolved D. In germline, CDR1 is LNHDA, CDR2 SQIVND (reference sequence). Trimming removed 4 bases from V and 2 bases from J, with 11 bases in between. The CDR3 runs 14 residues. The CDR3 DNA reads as TGTGCCAGTAGTACCCGTGTTACACAAGAGACCCAGTACTTC. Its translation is CASSTRVTQETQYF.

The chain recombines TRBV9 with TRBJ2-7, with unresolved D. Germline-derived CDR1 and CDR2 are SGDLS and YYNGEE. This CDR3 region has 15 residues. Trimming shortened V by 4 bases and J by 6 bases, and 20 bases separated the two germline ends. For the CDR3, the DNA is TGTGCCAGCAGCTCATCGGGTTCCCGTCCCCTCGAGCAGTACTTC. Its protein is CASSSSGSRPLEQYF.

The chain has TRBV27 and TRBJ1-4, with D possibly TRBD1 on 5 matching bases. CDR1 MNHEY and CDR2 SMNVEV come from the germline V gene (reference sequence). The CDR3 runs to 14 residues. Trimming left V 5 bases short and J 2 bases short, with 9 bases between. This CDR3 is CASSQGITNEKLFF. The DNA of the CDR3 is TGTGCCAGCAGTCAGGGTATCACTAATGAAAAACTGTTTTTT.

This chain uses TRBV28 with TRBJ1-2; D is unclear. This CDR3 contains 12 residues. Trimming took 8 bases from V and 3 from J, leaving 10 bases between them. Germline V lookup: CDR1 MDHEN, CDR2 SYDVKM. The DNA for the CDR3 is TGTGCCAGCTCTGGGCCCGACTATGGCTACACCTTC. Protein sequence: CASSGPDYGYTF.

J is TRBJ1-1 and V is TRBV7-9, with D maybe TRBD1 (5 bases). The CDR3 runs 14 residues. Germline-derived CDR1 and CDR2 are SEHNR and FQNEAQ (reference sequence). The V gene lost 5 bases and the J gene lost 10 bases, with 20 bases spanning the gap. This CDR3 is CASSQISGGTRAFF. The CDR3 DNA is TGTGCCAGCAGCCAGATCTCCGGCGGGACGAGAGCTTTCTTT. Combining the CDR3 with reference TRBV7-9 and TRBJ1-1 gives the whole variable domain DTGVSQNPRHKITKRGQNVTFRCDPISEHNRLYWYRQTLGQGPEFLTYFQNEAQLEKSRLLSDRFSAERPKGSFSTLEIQRTEQGDSAMYLCASSQISGGTRAFFGQGTRLTVV.